This TCR beta chain was observed in a study of brain T cells in children with intractable seizures. Method: immunoSEQ multiplex PCR; TCRdb's copy keeps in-frame clones and lacks some. The repertoire includes roughly 64,000 clones, 95% to 96% of them detected once, and 0.38% sits in the top ten. The receptor was derived from a boy less than two years old with focal cortical dysplasia and intractable seizures. Specimen: peripheral blood, collected at surgery.

CDR3 sequence (DNA): TGTGCCAGTAGTATTTTGGCTAGCGGGAGGTTCTACGAGCAGTACTTC. It is translated as CASSILASGRFYEQYF. The J gene is TRBJ2-7, the V gene TRBV19; 11 bases agree with TRBD2. The junction had 7 bases not matched to a gene; V was cut back by 3 bases and J by 3 bases. The CDR3 is 16 amino acids. CDR1 and CDR2 from the germline V gene are LNHDA and SQIVND (reference sequence). Drawing the rest from reference TRBV19 and TRBJ2-7, the complete variable domain is DGGITQSPKYLFRKEGQNVTLSCEQNLNHDAMYWYRQDPGQGLRLIYYSQIVNDFQKGDIAEGYSVSREKKESFPLTVTSAQKNPTAFYLCASSILASGRFYEQYFGPGTRLTVT.